This is a list of T cell receptor beta chains from one sample in a study of untreated major depressive disorder. Sequenced by immunoSEQ multiplex PCR; TCRdb stores in-frame clones only, minus some. The sample comprises about 25,000 clones, roughly nine tenths of which are singletons, and 0.72% rests with the top ten. Source material: CD4+ T cells from PBMCs. The receptors stem from a woman in her thirties with major depressive disorder. Each CDR3 is given with its conserved first and last residue. A D gene is named only where the DNA matches it firmly. Expanded clones get a size class; other rows say once, few or many, or leave the size out.

v_gene: TRBV5-4; d_gene: TRBD1; len: 13; abundance: -; j_gene: TRBJ2-1; CDR3aa: CASSQTQTGVQFF; CDR3nt: TGTGCCAGCAGCCAAACTCAGACAGGGGTGCAGTTCTTC
v_gene: TRBV28; d_gene: TRBD1; len: 14; abundance: medium-sized; j_gene: TRBJ1-2; CDR3aa: CASRLGTVIYGYTF; CDR3nt: TGTGCCAGCAGATTAGGGACAGTCATCTATGGCTACACCTTC
v_gene: TRBV19; d_gene: -; len: 13; abundance: -; j_gene: TRBJ1-5; CDR3aa: CASSRGINQPQHF; CDR3nt: TGTGCCAGTAGTAGAGGTATTAATCAGCCCCAGCATTTT
v_gene: TRBV5-4; d_gene: TRBD2; len: 15; abundance: few; j_gene: TRBJ2-5; CDR3aa: CASSPARLAGETQYF; CDR3nt: TGTGCCAGCAGCCCGGCCAGACTAGCAGGAGAGACCCAGTACTTC
v_gene: TRBV4-1; d_gene: TRBD1; len: 16; abundance: -; j_gene: TRBJ2-1; CDR3aa: CASSRVDRGSYNEQFF; CDR3nt: TGCGCCAGCAGCCGAGTAGACAGGGGGTCCTACAATGAGCAGTTCTTC
v_gene: TRBV7-2; d_gene: -; len: 15; abundance: once; j_gene: TRBJ1-1; CDR3aa: CASSYRQSPNTEAFF; CDR3nt: TGTGCCAGCAGCTACCGACAGAGTCCGAACACTGAAGCTTTCTTT
v_gene: TRBV27; d_gene: -; len: 15; abundance: -; j_gene: TRBJ2-1; CDR3aa: CASSLSGRFYNEQFF; CDR3nt: TGTGCCAGCAGTTTATCCGGACGGTTCTACAATGAGCAGTTCTTC
v_gene: TRBV29-1; d_gene: -; len: 11; abundance: few; j_gene: TRBJ1-5; CDR3aa: CSVEEGGSQHF; CDR3nt: TGCAGCGTTGAAGAGGGAGGGTCCCAGCATTTT
v_gene: TRBV5-6; d_gene: -; len: 11; abundance: -; j_gene: TRBJ1-1; CDR3aa: CASSSRSEAFF; CDR3nt: TGTGCCAGCAGCTCGCGGAGTGAAGCTTTCTTT
v_gene: TRBV7-2; d_gene: -; len: 12; abundance: -; j_gene: TRBJ2-1; CDR3aa: CASSLSGDEQFF; CDR3nt: TGTGCCAGCAGCTTATCAGGGGATGAGCAGTTCTTC
v_gene: TRBV4-2; d_gene: TRBD2; len: 17; abundance: -; j_gene: TRBJ2-3; CDR3aa: CASSAKYGGSGTDTQYF; CDR3nt: TGTGCCAGCAGCGCAAAGTATGGCGGGAGTGGCACAGATACGCAGTATTTT
v_gene: TRBV11-3; d_gene: -; len: 13; abundance: -; j_gene: TRBJ2-1; CDR3aa: CASSSEGRHEQFF; CDR3nt: TGTGCCAGCAGCTCTGAGGGGCGTCATGAGCAGTTCTTC
v_gene: TRBV7-2; d_gene: -; len: 12; abundance: -; j_gene: TRBJ2-7; CDR3aa: CASSRRGYEQYF; CDR3nt: TGTGCCAGCAGCCGACGGGGCTACGAGCAGTACTTC
v_gene: TRBV11-3; d_gene: -; len: 14; abundance: -; j_gene: TRBJ2-1; CDR3aa: CASSPWAGYNEQFF; CDR3nt: TGTGCCAGCAGCCCTTGGGCCGGGTACAATGAGCAGTTCTTC
v_gene: TRBV19; d_gene: TRBD1; len: 22; abundance: -; j_gene: TRBJ1-4; CDR3aa: CASRPSVLRDRPLGPPNEKLFF; CDR3nt: TGTGCCAGTAGGCCCTCCGTACTTCGGGACAGACCCTTGGGACCCCCTAATGAAAAACTGTTTTTT
v_gene: TRBV29-1; d_gene: TRBD1; len: 12; abundance: -; j_gene: TRBJ2-3; CDR3aa: CSVERGPDTQYF; CDR3nt: TGCAGCGTTGAAAGGGGGCCGGATACGCAGTATTTT
v_gene: TRBV6-4; d_gene: -; len: 13; abundance: few; j_gene: TRBJ2-2; CDR3aa: CASSDGAAGELFF; CDR3nt: TGTGCCAGCAGTGACGGGGCGGCCGGGGAGCTGTTTTTT
v_gene: TRBV10-3; d_gene: -; len: 14; abundance: -; j_gene: TRBJ1-2; CDR3aa: CAISVSGDNYGYTF; CDR3nt: TGTGCCATCAGTGTGTCGGGGGACAACTATGGCTACACCTTC
v_gene: TRBV7-2; d_gene: TRBD1; len: 14; abundance: -; j_gene: TRBJ1-2; CDR3aa: CASSLRRTGKDYTF; CDR3nt: TGTGCCAGCAGCTTACGGCGGACAGGGAAAGACTACACCTTC
v_gene: TRBV5-1; d_gene: -; len: 12; abundance: once; j_gene: TRBJ2-7; CDR3aa: CASSETPSEQYF; CDR3nt: TGCGCCAGCAGCGAGACTCCCAGCGAGCAGTACTTC
v_gene: TRBV6-6; d_gene: TRBD1; len: 12; abundance: -; j_gene: TRBJ1-1; CDR3aa: CANRGPNTEAFF; CDR3nt: TGTGCCAACAGGGGCCCTAACACTGAAGCTTTCTTT
v_gene: TRBV6-5; d_gene: TRBD1; len: 14; abundance: -; j_gene: TRBJ2-7; CDR3aa: CASSRGQGIYEQYF; CDR3nt: TGTGCCAGCAGCCGCGGACAGGGGATATACGAGCAGTACTTC
v_gene: TRBV4-1; d_gene: -; len: 15; abundance: -; j_gene: TRBJ1-2; CDR3aa: CASSQDRAEGYGYTF; CDR3nt: TGCGCCAGCAGCCAAGATCGGGCAGAAGGCTATGGCTACACCTTC
v_gene: TRBV28; d_gene: -; len: 14; abundance: few; j_gene: TRBJ2-5; CDR3aa: CASSSTALQETQYF; CDR3nt: TGTGCCAGCAGCTCAACAGCCCTCCAAGAGACCCAGTACTTC
v_gene: TRBV6-6; d_gene: -; len: 13; abundance: -; j_gene: TRBJ1-1; CDR3aa: CASSPELATEAFF; CDR3nt: TGTGCCAGCAGCCCAGAGCTGGCCACTGAAGCTTTCTTT
v_gene: TRBV27; d_gene: -; len: 13; abundance: few; j_gene: TRBJ2-1; CDR3aa: CASSLATGYEQFF; CDR3nt: TGTGCCAGCAGTTTAGCCACAGGCTACGAGCAGTTCTTC
v_gene: TRBV19; d_gene: -; len: 16; abundance: few; j_gene: TRBJ1-2; CDR3aa: CASSIPGQGPHYGYTF; CDR3nt: TGTGCCAGTAGTATCCCGGGACAAGGCCCGCACTATGGCTACACCTTC
v_gene: TRBV5-1; d_gene: TRBD1; len: 14; abundance: -; j_gene: TRBJ2-3; CDR3aa: CASSPGQLRDTQYF; CDR3nt: TGCGCCAGCAGCCCGGGACAGCTGCGGGATACGCAGTATTTT
v_gene: TRBV4-1; d_gene: -; len: 13; abundance: -; j_gene: TRBJ1-1; CDR3aa: CASSQIRDTEAFF; CDR3nt: TGCGCCAGCAGCCAAATTAGGGACACTGAAGCTTTCTTT